This entry lists 24 T cell receptor beta chains sequenced from one sample in a study of blood T cell repertoires in COVID-19. Produced via immunoSEQ multiplex PCR; TCRdb's table is partial and in-frame only. Among 170,000 or so clones listed, around 80% were seen once. The sequenced material came from peripheral blood. These receptors all come from a man in his sixties or seventies with active or convalescent COVID-19.

This clone came up a few times. The chain combines TRBV29-1 with TRBJ1-1, with 10 positions matching TRBD1. The CDR3 sequence is 14 residues long. V lost 5 bases, J lost 8 bases, and 11 bases stayed unmatched. Germline V CDR1 and CDR2: SQVTM, ANQGSEA. Written as DNA, the CDR3 is TGCAGCGTTAGAGGGACAGGGGCCGACCGGGAAGCTTTCTTT. Translated: CSVRGTGADREAFF.

The V call is TRBV7-6, the J call TRBJ1-2; D unresolved. CDR1 is SGHVS and CDR2 is FNYEAQ in the germline V gene. Deletions cut 5 bases from V and 5 bases from J, with 12 bases between. The CDR3 is 13 amino acids. This CDR3 reads CASSPQAGYGYTF. CDR3 bases: TGTGCCAGCAGCCCCCAGGCTGGTTATGGCTACACCTTC.

J is TRBJ2-5 and V is TRBV10-3; 11 nucleotides line up with TRBD2. Germline loops: CDR1 ENHRY, CDR2 SYGVKD. V shed 0 bases, J shed 2 bases, and the junction held 8 bases outside the gene matches. CDR3 length: 18 amino acids. Here the CDR3 reads CAISESPFLAGGQETQYF. DNA for the CDR3: TGTGCCATCAGTGAGTCCCCTTTTCTAGCGGGAGGACAAGAGACCCAGTACTTC.

The chain has TRBV6-5 and TRBJ1-1; 11 nucleotides agree with TRBD1. This CDR3 has 14 residues. CDR1 MNHEY and CDR2 SVGAGI come from the germline V gene. V trimming: 6 bases; J trimming: 6 bases; junction bases outside the gene matches: 6. The CDR3 is CASSRSGQGAEAFF. CDR3 in DNA: TGTGCCAGCAGCCGCTCGGGACAGGGGGCTGAAGCTTTCTTT.

This chain joins TRBV27 and TRBJ2-3; D is possibly TRBD2 (6 bases). V lost 5 bases, J lost 3 bases, and 21 bases lay in between. The V gene's germline CDR1 is MNHEY and CDR2 SMNVEV (reference sequence). This CDR3 has 17 amino acids. The CDR3 DNA reads TGTGCCAGCAGTCCATTCCCGGGAGAGGATCTAACAGATACGCAGTATTTT. As protein: CASSPFPGEDLTDTQYF.

V usage is TRBV4-1 and J usage is TRBJ2-1, with TRBD2 matching over 8 bases. Per germline, CDR1 MGHRA and CDR2 YSYEKL. Trimming cost V 0 bases and J 9 bases; bases outside gene matches: 10. This CDR3 is 16 amino acids long. The CDR3 is CASSQDEGTRGLEQFF. The DNA for the CDR3 is TGCGCCAGCAGCCAAGATGAAGGGACTAGGGGTCTTGAGCAGTTCTTC.

The CDR3 DNA reads TGTGCCAGCAGCCTGGGGACAGTGAATTCACCCCTCCACTTT. Amino acid sequence: CASSLGTVNSPLHF. The chain recombines TRBV7-6 with TRBJ1-6; TRBD1 agrees at 7 bases. Germline values: CDR1 SGHVS, CDR2 FNYEAQ. The CDR3 runs 14 residues. Trimming removed 5 bases from V and 7 bases from J; junction bases left unmatched: 5.

V gene TRBV5-5 combines with J gene TRBJ1-5; 12 nucleotides agree with TRBD1. Trimming cost V 4 bases and J 11 bases; bases outside gene matches: 13. From germline, CDR1 is SGHKS and CDR2 YYEKEE (reference sequence). CDR3 length equals 16 residues. The CDR3 DNA sequence: TGTGCCAGCAGCCCACTGGGGACAGGGGGCCCTGGGGCCCAGCATTTT. Amino acid sequence: CASSPLGTGGPGAQHF.

This chain connects TRBV9 to TRBJ1-5; D possibly corresponds to TRBD1 (6 bases). V was pared by 0 bases and J by 3 bases, with 10 bases between. This CDR3 spans 15 amino acids. The V gene's germline CDR1 is SGDLS and CDR2 YYNGEE. The CDR3 loop is CASSVGRGDNQPQHF. The CDR3 bases are TGTGCCAGCAGCGTAGGCAGGGGAGACAATCAGCCCCAGCATTTT. Together with reference TRBV9 and TRBJ1-5, the CDR3 gives the full variable domain: DSGVTQTPKHLITATGQRVTLRCSPRSGDLSVYWYQQSLDQGLQFLIQYYNGEERAKGNILERFSAQQFPDLHSELNLSSLELGDSALYFCASSVGRGDNQPQHFGDGTRLSIL.

The rearrangement links TRBV4-3 to TRBJ2-7; D remains ambiguous. V was shortened by 4 bases and J by 1 base, with 14 bases between the two germline ends. Germline assignment: CDR1 LGHNA and CDR2 YSLEER. The length of the CDR3 is 15 residues. Here the CDR3 reads CASSPLFTDSYEQYF. The DNA for the CDR3 is TGCGCCAGCAGCCCCCTTTTCACAGATTCCTACGAGCAGTACTTC.

V is TRBV30 and J is TRBJ2-1; D is unresolved. The germline gives CDR1 GTSNPN, CDR2 SVGIG (reference sequence). The ends were cut back, 5 bases at V and 10 bases at J, with 12 bases in the middle. The CDR3 is made up of 11 amino acids. This chain's CDR3 is CAWGPGWEQFF. The CDR3, as DNA: TGTGCCTGGGGCCCCGGGTGGGAGCAGTTCTTC.

This rearrangement joins TRBV11-2 to TRBJ1-1; D is unresolved. CDR3 length equals 12 residues. Trimming removed 3 bases from V and 10 bases from J, with 12 bases in between. CDR1 is SGHAT, CDR2 FQNNGV, per germline. CDR3 amino acids: CASSLAGLVAFF. CDR3 in DNA: TGTGCCAGCAGCTTGGCGGGCCTGGTAGCTTTCTTT.

The V and J genes are TRBV11-2 and TRBJ1-2, with D unclear. Deletions cut 2 bases from V and 5 bases from J, with 9 bases between. From germline, CDR1 is SGHAT and CDR2 FQNNGV. The CDR3 length is 13 residues. The chain's CDR3 is CASSLQTNYGYTF. The CDR3, as DNA: TGTGCCAGCAGCTTACAGACAAATTATGGCTACACCTTC.

The chain is built from TRBV2 and TRBJ2-3; D remains ambiguous. The CDR3 consists of 13 residues. Deletions cut 7 bases from V and 4 bases from J, with 12 bases between. The germline V gene encodes CDR1 SNHLY and CDR2 FYNNEI. The CDR3 is CASNRLSPDTQYF. For the CDR3, the DNA is TGTGCCAGCAACCGACTGTCGCCAGATACGCAGTATTTT.

This clone came up a few times. The chain recombines TRBV2 with TRBJ2-7; 8 positions match TRBD1. This CDR3 comprises 17 residues. The germline V gene has CDR1 SNHLY and CDR2 FYNNEI. Germline trimming cut 7 bases from V and 0 bases from J; bases unmatched to any gene: 14. The DNA of the CDR3 is TGTGCCAGCACCTCTGGACAGGGTTCGGAGTCCTCCTACGAGCAGTACTTC. Encoded protein: CASTSGQGSESSYEQYF.

The chain links TRBV6-6 to TRBJ1-1; TRBD1 might be the D (6 bases). CDR1 and CDR2 from the germline V gene are MNHNY and SVGAGI (reference sequence). The CDR3 contains 13 residues. V was pared by 4 bases and J by 6 bases, with 12 bases between. CDR3 region: CASSFLQGSEAFF. In DNA form, the CDR3 reads TGTGCCAGCAGTTTCCTACAGGGATCTGAAGCTTTCTTT.

This clone was counted only a few times. The rearrangement joins TRBV5-5 to TRBJ1-3; possible D gene TRBD1, 6 bases. Trimming removed 2 bases at V and 4 bases at J, with 19 bases between. Per the germline V gene, CDR1 is SGHKS and CDR2 is YYEKEE (reference sequence). The CDR3 sequence is 17 residues long. DNA for the CDR3: TGTGCCAGCAGCTTCCAGGGGAGCAGGGTAACGGGAAACACCATATATTTT. Protein product: CASSFQGSRVTGNTIYF.

The table lists this clone with a few counts. The V gene is TRBV11-2, the J gene TRBJ2-1; TRBD2 matches at 10 bases. Trimming removed 4 bases from V and 6 bases from J; junction bases left unmatched: 9. Germline lookup yields CDR1 SGHAT and CDR2 FQNNGV. The CDR3 is 16 residues long. In DNA form, the CDR3 reads TGTGCCAGCAGCTACAATCTAGCGGGGGCTGGCAATGAGCAGTTCTTC. Translated: CASSYNLAGAGNEQFF.

This clone has more than one count but fewer than ten. The CDR3 loop reads CASGLGQSADTQYF. The CDR3 DNA reads TGTGCTAGTGGTCTGGGACAGTCCGCAGATACGCAGTATTTT. The rearrangement joins TRBV12-5 to TRBJ2-3; 7 nucleotides line up with TRBD1. The trim removed 5 bases at V and 4 bases at J, leaving 6 bases unmatched. This CDR3 has 14 residues. CDR1 is LGHNT, CDR2 FRNRAP, per germline.

This clone was detected only a few times. The chain has TRBV4-1 and TRBJ1-5, with TRBD1 identical over 12 bases. The V gene end was trimmed by 4 bases and the J gene end by 1 base; junction bases not matched to a gene: 2. The CDR3 extends over 16 amino acids. Germline-derived CDR1 and CDR2 are MGHRA and YSYEKL. The CDR3 loop reads CASSRDRGLSNQPQHF. The DNA of the CDR3 is TGCGCCAGCAGCCGGGACAGGGGGCTCAGCAATCAGCCCCAGCATTTT.

CDR3 sequence reads: CASSPPTGRNTEAFF. The DNA for the CDR3 is TGTGCCAGCAGCCCCCCCACAGGACGGAACACTGAAGCTTTCTTT. V usage is TRBV7-2 and J usage is TRBJ1-1, with TRBD1 as a possible D gene (5 bases). The germline gives CDR1 SGHTA, CDR2 FQGNSA. The CDR3 spans 15 residues. Between the trimmed V and J ends, which lost 5 bases and 1 base, there was a span of 14 bases.

The chain employs TRBV29-1 and TRBJ1-4; TRBD1 is a possible D gene (6 bases). Germline CDR1 SQVTM, CDR2 ANQGSEA. This CDR3 spans 12 amino acids. The CDR3 DNA is TGCGCGATACATGATCAGGGGGAAAAACTGTTTTTT. Translated, it gives CAIHDQGEKLFF.

CDR3 coding DNA: TGTGCCAGCAGTGCAGGACAGGAGGTCAATGAGCAGTTCTTC. It is translated as CASSAGQEVNEQFF. The chain employs TRBV2 and TRBJ2-1; 7 positions agree with TRBD1. V shed 4 bases and J 6 bases; nucleotides not matched to a gene: 6. This CDR3 is 14 amino acids long. CDR1 is SNHLY and CDR2 is FYNNEI in the germline V gene.

The gene calls are TRBV6-1 and TRBJ2-6, with a possible D match to TRBD1 (6 bases). This CDR3 has 17 residues. CDR1 MNHNS and CDR2 SASEGT come from the germline V gene. Trimming cost V 2 bases and J 0 bases, with 11 bases left between them. The CDR3 DNA reads TGTGCCAGCAGTGAACGGACAGCACCCTCTGGGGCCAACGTCCTGACTTTC. This translates into CASSERTAPSGANVLTF.